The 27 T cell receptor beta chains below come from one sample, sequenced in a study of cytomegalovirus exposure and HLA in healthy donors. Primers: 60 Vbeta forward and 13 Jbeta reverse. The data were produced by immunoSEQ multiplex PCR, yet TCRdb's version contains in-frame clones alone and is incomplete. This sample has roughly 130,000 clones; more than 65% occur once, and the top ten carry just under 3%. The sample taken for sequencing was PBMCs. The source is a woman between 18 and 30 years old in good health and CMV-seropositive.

The CDR3 sequence is CASSQTRDRGHEQYF. In nucleotides, the CDR3 is TGTGCCAGCAGTCAGACTCGGGACAGGGGACACGAGCAGTACTTC. The rearrangement links TRBV6-5 to TRBJ2-7; 10 bases line up with TRBD1. V lost 5 bases to trimming and J lost 5 bases; unmatched junction nucleotides: 9. The length of the CDR3 is 15 residues. CDR1 is MNHEY and CDR2 is SVGAGI in the germline V gene.

CDR3 region: CASTPGDKGYGYTF. CDR3 sequence (DNA): TGTGCCAGCACCCCAGGGGACAAGGGCTATGGCTACACCTTC. The chain employs TRBV28 and TRBJ1-2; D perhaps matches TRBD1 (6 bases). V was shortened by 7 bases and J by 4 bases, with 16 bases between the two germline ends. CDR1 is MDHEN and CDR2 is SYDVKM in the germline V gene. CDR3 length: 14 residues.

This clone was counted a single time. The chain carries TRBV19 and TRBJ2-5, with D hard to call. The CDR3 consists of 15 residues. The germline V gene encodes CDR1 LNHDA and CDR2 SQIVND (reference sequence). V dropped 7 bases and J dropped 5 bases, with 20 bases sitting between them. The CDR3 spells CASTPLRSGWETQYF. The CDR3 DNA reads TGTGCCAGTACACCGTTGAGATCCGGTTGGGAGACCCAGTACTTC. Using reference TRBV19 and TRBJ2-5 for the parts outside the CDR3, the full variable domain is DGGITQSPKYLFRKEGQNVTLSCEQNLNHDAMYWYRQDPGQGLRLIYYSQIVNDFQKGDIAEGYSVSREKKESFPLTVTSAQKNPTAFYLCASTPLRSGWETQYFGPGTRLLVL.

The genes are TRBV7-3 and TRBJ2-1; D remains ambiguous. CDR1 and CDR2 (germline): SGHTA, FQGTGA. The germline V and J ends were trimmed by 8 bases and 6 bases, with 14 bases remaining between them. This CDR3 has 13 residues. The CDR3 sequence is CASGLGPSNEQFF. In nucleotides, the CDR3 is TGTGCCAGCGGGTTGGGCCCGTCCAATGAGCAGTTCTTC.

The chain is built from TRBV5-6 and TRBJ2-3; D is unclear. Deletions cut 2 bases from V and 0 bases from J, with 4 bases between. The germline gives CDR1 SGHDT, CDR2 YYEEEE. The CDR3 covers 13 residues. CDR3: CASSLLSTDTQYF. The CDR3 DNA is TGTGCCAGCAGCTTACTCAGCACAGATACGCAGTATTTT. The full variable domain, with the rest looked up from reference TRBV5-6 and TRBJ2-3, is DAGVTQSPTHLIKTRGQQVTLRCSPKSGHDTVSWYQQALGQGPQFIFQYYEEEERQRGNFPDRFSGHQFPNYSSELNVNALLLGDSALYLCASSLLSTDTQYFGPGTRLTVL.

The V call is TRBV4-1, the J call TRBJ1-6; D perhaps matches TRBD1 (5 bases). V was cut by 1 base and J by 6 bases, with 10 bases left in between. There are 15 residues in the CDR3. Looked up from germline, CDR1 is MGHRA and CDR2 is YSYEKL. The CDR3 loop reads CASSQADSVNSPLHF. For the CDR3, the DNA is TGCGCCAGCAGCCAAGCCGACAGTGTTAATTCACCCCTCCACTTT.

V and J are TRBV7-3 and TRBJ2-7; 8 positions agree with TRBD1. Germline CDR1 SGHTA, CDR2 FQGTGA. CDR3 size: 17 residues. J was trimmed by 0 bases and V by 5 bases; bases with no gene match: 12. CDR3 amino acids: CASSPHPWTGSSYEQYF. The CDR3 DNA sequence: TGTGCCAGCAGCCCTCACCCATGGACAGGGAGCTCCTACGAGCAGTACTTC.

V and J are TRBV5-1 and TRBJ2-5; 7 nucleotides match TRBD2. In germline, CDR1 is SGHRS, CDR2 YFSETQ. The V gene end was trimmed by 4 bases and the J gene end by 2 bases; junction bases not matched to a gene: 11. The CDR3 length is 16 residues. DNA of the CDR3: TGCGCCAGCAGCCTCCTTGGCGGGGGTCAACAAGAGACCCAGTACTTC. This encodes CASSLLGGGQQETQYF.

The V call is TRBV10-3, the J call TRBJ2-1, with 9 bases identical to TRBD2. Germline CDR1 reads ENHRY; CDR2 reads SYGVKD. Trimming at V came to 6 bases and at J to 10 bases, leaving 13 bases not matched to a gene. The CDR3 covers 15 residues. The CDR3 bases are TGTGCCATCAGCGGGGTCGGCGGGGGGGGAGGGGAGCAGTTCTTC. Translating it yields CAISGVGGGGGEQFF.

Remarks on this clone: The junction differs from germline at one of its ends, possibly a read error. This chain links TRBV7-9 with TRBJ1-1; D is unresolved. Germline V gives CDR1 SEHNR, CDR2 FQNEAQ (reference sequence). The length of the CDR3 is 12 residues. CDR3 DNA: TGTTCCAGCAGCTCCCGGGGTGCTGAAGCTTTCTTT. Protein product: CSSSSRGAEAFF.

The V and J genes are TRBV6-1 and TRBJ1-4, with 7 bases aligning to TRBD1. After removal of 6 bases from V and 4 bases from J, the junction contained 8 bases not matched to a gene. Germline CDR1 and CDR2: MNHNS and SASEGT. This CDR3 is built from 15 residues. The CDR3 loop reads CASSRDGQVNEKLFF. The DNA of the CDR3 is TGTGCCAGCAGCCGCGACGGACAGGTTAATGAAAAACTGTTTTTT.

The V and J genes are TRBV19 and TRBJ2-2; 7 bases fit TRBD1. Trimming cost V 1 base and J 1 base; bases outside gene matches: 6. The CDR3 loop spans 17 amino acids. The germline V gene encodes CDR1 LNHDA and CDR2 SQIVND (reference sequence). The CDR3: CASSIGTWTGNTGELFF. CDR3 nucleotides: TGTGCCAGTAGTATAGGGACGTGGACAGGGAACACCGGGGAGCTGTTTTTT.

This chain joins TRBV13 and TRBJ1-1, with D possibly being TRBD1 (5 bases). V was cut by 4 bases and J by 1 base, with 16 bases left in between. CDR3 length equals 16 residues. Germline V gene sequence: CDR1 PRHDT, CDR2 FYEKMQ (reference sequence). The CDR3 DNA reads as TGTGCCAGCAGCTACCCGGACACCCCCGGGAACACTGAAGCTTTCTTT. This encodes CASSYPDTPGNTEAFF.

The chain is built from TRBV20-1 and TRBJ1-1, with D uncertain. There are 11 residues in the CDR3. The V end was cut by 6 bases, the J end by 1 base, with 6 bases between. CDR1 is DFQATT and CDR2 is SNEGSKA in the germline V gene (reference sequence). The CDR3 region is CSATENTEAFF. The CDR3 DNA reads TGCAGTGCCACAGAGAACACTGAAGCTTTCTTT.

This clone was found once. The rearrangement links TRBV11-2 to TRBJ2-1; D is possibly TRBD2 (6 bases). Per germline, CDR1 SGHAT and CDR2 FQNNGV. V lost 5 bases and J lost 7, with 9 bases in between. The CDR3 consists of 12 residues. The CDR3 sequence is CASSQGRNEQFF. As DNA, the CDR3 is TGTGCCAGCAGCCAAGGGAGGAATGAGCAGTTCTTC. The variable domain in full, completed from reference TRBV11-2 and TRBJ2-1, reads EAGVAQSPRYKIIEKRQSVAFWCNPISGHATLYWYQQILGQGPKLLIQFQNNGVVDDSQLPKDRFSAERLKGVDSTLKIQPAKLEDSAVYLCASSQGRNEQFFGPGTRLTVL.

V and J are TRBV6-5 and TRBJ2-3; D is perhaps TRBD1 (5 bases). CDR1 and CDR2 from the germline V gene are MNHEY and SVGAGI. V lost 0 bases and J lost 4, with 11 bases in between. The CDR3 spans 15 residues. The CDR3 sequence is CASSYSAGAADTQYF. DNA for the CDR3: TGTGCCAGCAGTTACTCAGCTGGGGCCGCAGATACGCAGTATTTT.

DNA of the CDR3: TGCGCCAGCAGCCTAGGAGCGGGGGGGGGCACAGATACGCAGTATTTT. It encodes CASSLGAGGGTDTQYF. J is TRBJ2-3 and V is TRBV5-1; the match to TRBD2 covers 10 bases. V lost 4 bases, J lost 1 base, and 6 bases stayed unmatched. CDR1 and CDR2 from the germline V gene are SGHRS and YFSETQ. CDR3 length: 16 amino acids. Combining the CDR3 with reference TRBV5-1 and TRBJ2-3 gives the whole variable domain KAGVTQTPRYLIKTRGQQVTLSCSPISGHRSVSWYQQTPGQGLQFLFEYFSETQRNKGNFPGRFSGRQFSNSRSEMNVSTLELGDSALYLCASSLGAGGGTDTQYFGPGTRLTVL.

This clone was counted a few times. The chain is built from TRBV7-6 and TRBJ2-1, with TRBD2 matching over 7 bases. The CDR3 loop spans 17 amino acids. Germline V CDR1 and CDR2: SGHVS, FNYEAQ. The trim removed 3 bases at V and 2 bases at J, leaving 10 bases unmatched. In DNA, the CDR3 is TGTGCCAGCAGCTTGAGGTTGGGTGGGGGGGCCTACAATGAGCAGTTCTTC. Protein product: CASSLRLGGGAYNEQFF.

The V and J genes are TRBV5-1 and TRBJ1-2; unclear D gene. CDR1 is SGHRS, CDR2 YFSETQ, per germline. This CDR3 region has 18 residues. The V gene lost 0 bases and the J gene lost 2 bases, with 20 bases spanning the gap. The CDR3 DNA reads TGCGCCAGCAGCTTGGGACTGTTGAAAGTTCGATGGAACTATGGCTACACCTTC. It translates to CASSLGLLKVRWNYGYTF.

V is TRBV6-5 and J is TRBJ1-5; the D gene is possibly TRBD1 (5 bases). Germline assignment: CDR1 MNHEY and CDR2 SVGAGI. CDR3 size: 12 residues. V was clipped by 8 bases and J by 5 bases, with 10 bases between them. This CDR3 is CASGRGDQPQHF. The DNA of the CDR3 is TGTGCCAGCGGGAGGGGTGATCAGCCCCAGCATTTT.

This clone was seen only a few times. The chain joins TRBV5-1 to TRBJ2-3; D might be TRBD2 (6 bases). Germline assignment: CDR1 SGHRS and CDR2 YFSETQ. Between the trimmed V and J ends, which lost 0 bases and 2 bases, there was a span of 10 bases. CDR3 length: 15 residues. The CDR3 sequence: CASSLDGSYTDTQYF. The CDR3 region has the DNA TGCGCCAGCAGCTTGGACGGGAGCTACACAGATACGCAGTATTTT.

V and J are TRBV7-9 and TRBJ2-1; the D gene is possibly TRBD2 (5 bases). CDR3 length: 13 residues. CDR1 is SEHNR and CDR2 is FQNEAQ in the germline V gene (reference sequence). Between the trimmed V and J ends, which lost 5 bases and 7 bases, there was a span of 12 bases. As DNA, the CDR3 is TGTGCCAGCAGCAGTAGAAGAGGGAATGAGCAGTTCTTC. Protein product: CASSSRRGNEQFF. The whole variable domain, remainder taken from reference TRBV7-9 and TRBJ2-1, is DTGVSQNPRHKITKRGQNVTFRCDPISEHNRLYWYRQTLGQGPEFLTYFQNEAQLEKSRLLSDRFSAERPKGSFSTLEIQRTEQGDSAMYLCASSSRRGNEQFFGPGTRLTVL.

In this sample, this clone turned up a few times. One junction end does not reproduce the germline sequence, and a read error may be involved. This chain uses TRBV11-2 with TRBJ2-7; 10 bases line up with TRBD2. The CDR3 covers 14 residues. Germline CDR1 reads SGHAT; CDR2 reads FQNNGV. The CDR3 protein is CASSPWNLAGAEVF. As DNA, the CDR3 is TGTGCCAGCAGCCCATGGAACCTAGCGGGGGCGGAGGTCTTC.

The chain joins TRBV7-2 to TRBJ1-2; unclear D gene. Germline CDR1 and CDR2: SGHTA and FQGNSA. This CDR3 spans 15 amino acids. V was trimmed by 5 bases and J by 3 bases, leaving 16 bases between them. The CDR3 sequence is CASSPSSGSYYGYTF. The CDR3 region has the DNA TGTGCCAGCAGCCCTAGCTCTGGTTCCTACTATGGCTACACCTTC.

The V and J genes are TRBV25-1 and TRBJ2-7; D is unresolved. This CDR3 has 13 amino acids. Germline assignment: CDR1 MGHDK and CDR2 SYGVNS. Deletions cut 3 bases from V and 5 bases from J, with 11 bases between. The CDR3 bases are TGTGCCAGCAGTGACAGAGGTAAACACGAGCAGTACTTC. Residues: CASSDRGKHEQYF.

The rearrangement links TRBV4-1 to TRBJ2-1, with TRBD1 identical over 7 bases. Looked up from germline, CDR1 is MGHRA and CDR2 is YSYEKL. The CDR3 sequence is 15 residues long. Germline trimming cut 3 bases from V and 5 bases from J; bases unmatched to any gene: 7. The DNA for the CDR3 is TGCGCCAGCAGCCAGGGTTGGACAGGTCACAATGAGCAGTTCTTC. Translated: CASSQGWTGHNEQFF.

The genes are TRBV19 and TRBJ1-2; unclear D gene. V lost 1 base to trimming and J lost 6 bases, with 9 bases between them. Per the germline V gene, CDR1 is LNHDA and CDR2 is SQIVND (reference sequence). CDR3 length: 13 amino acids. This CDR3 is CASSIGGYNGYTF. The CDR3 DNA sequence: TGTGCCAGTAGTATAGGAGGTTACAATGGCTACACCTTC.